This T cell receptor (beta chain) derives from a study of blood T cells in healthy people across ages. This clonotype was found once. Its cognate antigen is unknown. Together with a sample-barcoded 5' primer, a J-beta primer mix was included in a second PCR lasting 7 to 11 cycles. TCRdb re-derived calls from the 5' RACE reads in MiXCR, one entry per CDR3 protein. The data contain more than 700,000 distinct CDR3 sequences, roughly 53% of them singletons. V lost 0 bases, J lost 7 bases, and 1 base lay in between. Germline V gives CDR1 MNHEY, CDR2 SVGEGT. The CDR3 is made up of 12 amino acids. Study-wide results and caveats: Age showed a roughly linear inverse relationship with TCR beta diversity per million T cells.

The sample was blood. The sequence was obtained from a man older than 75 in good health. The chain uses TRBV6-2 or TRBV6-3 and TRBJ1-6; D gene ambiguous. CDR3 bases: TGTGCCAGCAGTTACTCGAATTCACCCCTCCACTTT. Protein sequence: CASSYSNSPLHF.